This is a list of T cell receptor beta chains from one sample in a study of T cell responses to AZD1222 COVID-19 vaccine. Data came from immunoSEQ multiplex PCR; TCRdb stores just in-frame clones and leaves some out. The sample carries 150,000 to 200,000 clones, around 89% recorded once. The starting material was peripheral blood, obtained 28 days after the second dose of the MenACWY control vaccine. The receptors come from an adult who received the MenACWY meningococcal vaccine as a control. CDR3s include the opening cysteine and the closing phenylalanine or tryptophan. D genes are given only for firm matches.

D	V	J	CDR3
-	TRBV25-1	TRBJ1-1	CASSESREAWGTEAFF
-	TRBV10-3	TRBJ2-1	CAIRTQTGSHREQFF
-	TRBV7-2	TRBJ1-4	CASSLGGTNNEKLFF
-	TRBV29-1	TRBJ2-2	CSVGGVSAGELFF
-	TRBV18	TRBJ2-3	CASSTPRDLSTDTQYF
-	TRBV10-2	TRBJ2-1	CASKGRSSYNEQFF
-	TRBV3-1/TRBV3-2	TRBJ1-4	CASTGTGYNEKLFF
-	TRBV10-1	TRBJ1-3	CASKGAGNTIYF
-	TRBV29-1	TRBJ2-1	CSSERDEWNEQFF
-	TRBV9	TRBJ1-5	CASSESGSDQPQHF
TRBD1	TRBV5-5	TRBJ2-7	CASSPGQGSYEQYF
-	TRBV6-5	TRBJ1-2	CASSYSSDRPYGYTF
-	TRBV27	TRBJ1-5	CASSNGQFDQPQHF
-	TRBV28	TRBJ1-1	CASSTMGLSEAFF
TRBD2	TRBV28	TRBJ2-3	CASSSGERLAGIRTDTQYF
-	TRBV28	TRBJ2-7	CASREAGVKPYEQYF
TRBD1	TRBV28	TRBJ2-7	CASITGGTTYEQYF
TRBD2	TRBV19	TRBJ2-2	CASSPTSTSGSFTGELFF
-	TRBV5-6	TRBJ1-4	CASSSRRPTDEKLFF
-	TRBV27	TRBJ1-2	CASSLDSAENYGYTF
-	TRBV20-1	TRBJ2-5	CSASGGPGYQETQYF
TRBD2	TRBV10-3	TRBJ2-1	CAISGVAGVLYNEQFF
TRBD1	TRBV25-1	TRBJ2-7	CASSEPGTVYEQYF
-	TRBV20-1	TRBJ2-7	CSAALDAEQYF
-	TRBV27	TRBJ2-7	CASSPLGVRSYEQYF
TRBD2	TRBV28	TRBJ2-2	CASRPRTSGRHANTGELFF
-	TRBV24-1	TRBJ2-2	CATLAGSTGELFF
TRBD1	TRBV4-3	TRBJ2-2	CASSQARGQGFTGELFF
TRBD2	TRBV4-2	TRBJ2-1	CASSPATAGGNEQFF
-	TRBV7-6	TRBJ1-6	CASSLAPGRNNSPLHF
TRBD1	TRBV18	TRBJ2-4	CASSPEQGFGLNIQYF
-	TRBV7-2	TRBJ1-6	CASSLAWAQGNNSPLHF
-	TRBV28	TRBJ1-2	CASSSIPGPGGYTF
TRBD2	TRBV29-1	TRBJ2-7	CSARILASVGEQYF
-	TRBV9	TRBJ1-3	CASSVEGNTIYF
-	TRBV7-9	TRBJ2-7	CASSFNQGGYEQYF